Each of the 11 T cell receptor beta chains below was sequenced from the same sample in a study of shared T cell receptors in the human thymus. Clones were sequenced by immunoSEQ multiplex PCR, and TCRdb holds only the in-frame ones, with some missing. Of hundreds of thousands of clones listed, about 90% are singletons. The same sample was also used in a study of human thymus T cells.

The sample taken for sequencing was thymocytes. These receptors all come from a boy under two years old with a congenital heart defect.

CDR3 sequence: CASSLSGYGEKLFF. CDR3 nucleotides: TGTGCCAGCAGTTTATCCGGGTATGGGGAAAAACTGTTTTTT. The chain joins TRBV28 to TRBJ1-4; D uncertain. This CDR3 spans 14 amino acids. CDR1 MDHEN and CDR2 SYDVKM come from the germline V gene. V dropped 1 base and J dropped 8 bases, with 11 bases sitting between them. The whole variable domain, filled in from reference TRBV28 and TRBJ1-4, reads DVKVTQSSRYLVKRTGEKVFLECVQDMDHENMFWYRQDPGLGLRLIYFSYDVKMKEKGDIPEGYSVSREKKERFSLILESASTNQTSMYLCASSLSGYGEKLFFGSGTQLSVL.

This clone turned up a few times. The chain combines TRBV7-8 with TRBJ2-7, with TRBD1 matching 10 bases. The junction had 16 bases not matched to a gene; V was cut back by 7 bases and J by 7 bases. The V gene's germline CDR1 is SGHVS and CDR2 FQNEAQ. This CDR3 has 16 amino acids. The CDR3 bases are TGTGCCAGCACTCACGACCGGGACAGGGGTTCTGGGGAGCAGTACTTC. It codes for CASTHDRDRGSGEQYF.

The table lists this clone with a few counts. V usage is TRBV29-1 and J usage is TRBJ2-5; D gene ambiguous. The CDR3 runs 14 residues. The V end was cut by 3 bases, the J end by 1 base, with 12 bases between. From germline, CDR1 is SQVTM and CDR2 ANQGSEA. The CDR3, as DNA: TGCAGCGTTGAGTCTGGCGGTCCCCAAGAGACCCAGTACTTC. Amino acid sequence: CSVESGGPQETQYF.

The chain employs TRBV5-1 and TRBJ2-2, with D perhaps matching TRBD1 (6 bases). V dropped 0 bases and J dropped 3 bases, with 12 bases sitting between them. The CDR3 covers 16 residues. CDR1 and CDR2 from the germline V gene are SGHRS and YFSETQ. CDR3 nucleotide sequence: TGCGCCAGCAGCTTGGAAGACAGGAGATACACCGGGGAGCTGTTTTTT. Its translation: CASSLEDRRYTGELFF.

The V and J genes are TRBV4-3 and TRBJ2-7; TRBD2 is a possible D gene (5 bases). CDR1 and CDR2 (germline): LGHNA, YSLEER. This CDR3 comprises 16 residues. The V gene lost 0 bases and the J gene lost 6 bases, with 18 bases spanning the gap. In nucleotides, the CDR3 is TGCGCCAGCAGCCAAGATGGAAGAGGGCTGGTACCCGAGCAGTACTTC. Protein: CASSQDGRGLVPEQYF.

V usage is TRBV7-9 and J usage is TRBJ2-7, with 7 bases identical to TRBD2. With V trimmed by 4 bases and J by 5 bases, 23 bases remained unmatched. The V gene's germline CDR1 is SEHNR and CDR2 FQNEAQ (reference sequence). The CDR3 length is 19 residues. The CDR3 sequence: CASSSSVTLLGGSSHEQYF. In nucleotides, the CDR3 is TGTGCCAGCAGCTCTTCCGTTACCTTGTTGGGCGGGAGTTCCCACGAGCAGTACTTC.

This clone occurred once. The J gene is TRBJ2-2, the V gene TRBV10-3; 12 bases map to TRBD2. The V gene end was trimmed by 3 bases and the J gene end by 4 bases; junction bases not matched to a gene: 3. The CDR3 runs 16 residues. The germline V gene has CDR1 ENHRY and CDR2 SYGVKD. The CDR3 region has the DNA TGTGCCATCAGTGAAGGACTAGCGGGGTTCACCGGGGAGCTGTTTTTT. Amino acid sequence: CAISEGLAGFTGELFF.

This clone was found a few times. The rearrangement joins TRBV2 to TRBJ2-7; 7 bases agree with TRBD1. The germline gives CDR1 SNHLY, CDR2 FYNNEI. Trimming cost V 6 bases and J 6 bases; bases outside gene matches: 11. The CDR3 has 14 amino acids. The CDR3 DNA reads as TGTGCCAGCAGGAACAGGGGAAAGAGGTCCGAGCAGTACTTC. This sequence encodes CASRNRGKRSEQYF.

This clone was seen only a few times. The chain couples TRBV4-1 to TRBJ1-2; TRBD1 agrees at 7 bases. The ends lost 2 bases at V and 4 bases at J; junction bases unmatched: 10. This CDR3 comprises 16 residues. Germline CDR1 is MGHRA and CDR2 is YSYEKL. CDR3 protein: CASSQRRDSRFYGYTF. CDR3 nucleotide sequence: TGCGCCAGCAGCCAACGTAGGGACAGCCGTTTCTATGGCTACACCTTC.

In DNA form, the CDR3 reads TGTGCCTGGGATCCGGGACAGGGCCGGGGCACTGAAGCTTTCTTT. Amino acid sequence: CAWDPGQGRGTEAFF. The gene calls are TRBV30 and TRBJ1-1; 9 bases line up with TRBD1. V lost 5 bases and J lost 4; bases outside the gene matches: 11. The CDR3 is made up of 15 amino acids. From germline, CDR1 is GTSNPN and CDR2 SVGIG (reference sequence).

This chain joins TRBV28 and TRBJ1-2; D is undetermined. Germline V lookup: CDR1 MDHEN, CDR2 SYDVKM. V shed 11 bases and J shed 4 bases, with 26 bases lying between them. This CDR3 is 16 amino acids long. CDR3 in DNA: TGTGCCGCATTACGGATCCGCTTACCTGGAGCCTATGGCTACACCTTC. Translation: CAALRIRLPGAYGYTF.